This T cell receptor beta chain was found in a study of lymphopenia after photon versus proton radiotherapy. Study outcomes and limitations: After the lymphocyte nadir, photon-treated repertoires showed oligoclonal expansion, especially of CD8+ Temra cells. Photon-treated patients lost naive T cells and TCR diversity; proton-treated stayed stable.

Sequenced by immunoSEQ multiplex PCR; TCRdb stores in-frame clones only, minus some. Of more than 50,000 clones in the sample, around 80% were seen once. The V gene lost 4 bases and the J gene lost 1 base, with 10 bases spanning the gap. This CDR3 contains 14 residues. CDR1 and CDR2 from the germline V gene are LGHNA and YNFKEQ. Concerning this clone: The antigen is not known.

Sequencing used peripheral blood, obtained from a patient treated with photon-based radiotherapy. This TCR derives from a man in his fifties with gastric cancer. This chain joins TRBV4-2 and TRBJ2-5, with unresolved D. The CDR3 reads CASSLRSAQETQYF. The CDR3 DNA sequence: TGTGCCAGCAGCCTTAGAAGCGCCCAAGAGACCCAGTACTTC.